This T cell receptor (beta chain) was sequenced for a study of early T cells in non-severe SARS-CoV-2 infection. Study in general: Sequencing of unsorted whole blood was done on bulk RNA, leaving chains unpaired.

Unique molecular identifiers were attached to individual cDNA molecules. TCRdb recomputed calls from the 5' RACE reads with MiXCR, one row per CDR3 protein. The repertoire holds some 30,000 distinct CDR3 sequences, with approximately 5.3% as singletons. Trimming took 2 bases from V and 0 from J, leaving 8 bases between them. The CDR3 is made up of 15 amino acids. From germline, CDR1 is MDHEN and CDR2 SYDVKM. At least ten counts were recorded for this clonotype. Its matching antigen is unknown. Regarding the study as a whole: The matching step, a VDJdb search, favored anti-spike CD8 responses and missed private and CD4 specificities.

The chain carries TRBV28 and TRBJ1-5, with D possibly matching TRBD1 (6 bases). The specimen was whole blood. This TCR came from an adult who was a healthcare worker with PCR-confirmed SARS-CoV-2 infection or an uninfected control (not recorded which). The CDR3 nucleotides are TGTGCCAGCAGTTTACAGGGGCTTAGCAATCAGCCCCAGCATTTT. Its translation is CASSLQGLSNQPQHF.